This is a list of T cell receptor beta chains from one sample in a study of shared clonotypes between healthy human individuals. Some clones are missing from TCRdb's copy, which holds only in-frame ones; the method was immunoSEQ multiplex PCR. The sample has some 660,000 clones; 60% to 75% are singletons. The sample was memory CD4+ T cells sorted from blood. These receptors were obtained from a woman aged 25 to 39 in good health. The CDR3 runs from the conserved cysteine through the conserved F or W. Fields, in order: CDR3 protein, CDR3 DNA, clone size, D gene, V gene, J gene. A D gene is named only where the DNA matches it firmly. Rows may omit the clone size; those that give it use once, few, many or a size class.

CDR3aa: CASRPRPAGSDEQFF; CDR3nt: TGTGCCAGCCGACCACGCCCCGCCGGCAGCGATGAGCAGTTCTTC; abundance: -; d_gene: -; v_gene: TRBV6-5; j_gene: TRBJ2-1
CDR3aa: CASSPDRDFNNEQFF; CDR3nt: TGTGCCAGCTCACCGGACAGGGACTTCAACAATGAGCAGTTCTTC; abundance: once; d_gene: TRBD1; v_gene: TRBV18; j_gene: TRBJ2-1
CDR3aa: CASSFRLAGVQETQYF; CDR3nt: TGTGCCAGCAGCTTCCGACTAGCGGGAGTCCAAGAGACCCAGTACTTC; abundance: -; d_gene: TRBD2; v_gene: TRBV7-8; j_gene: TRBJ2-5
CDR3aa: CASSPLGATGELFF; CDR3nt: TGTGCCAGTAGTCCTCTGGGGGCCACCGGGGAGCTGTTTTTT; abundance: -; d_gene: -; v_gene: TRBV19; j_gene: TRBJ2-2
CDR3aa: CASSDRASTEAFF; CDR3nt: TGTGCCAGCAGCGACAGGGCGAGCACTGAAGCTTTCTTT; abundance: few; d_gene: TRBD1; v_gene: TRBV11-2; j_gene: TRBJ1-1
CDR3aa: CASRVRVENTEAFF; CDR3nt: TGCGCCAGCAGGGTCAGGGTGGAGAACACTGAAGCTTTCTTT; abundance: -; d_gene: -; v_gene: TRBV10-2; j_gene: TRBJ1-1
CDR3aa: CASTWTGNYGYTF; CDR3nt: TGCGCCAGCACCTGGACAGGCAACTATGGCTACACCTTC; abundance: -; d_gene: TRBD1; v_gene: TRBV5-1; j_gene: TRBJ1-2
CDR3aa: CASSYQGGADGYTF; CDR3nt: TGTGCCAGCAGTTACCAGGGAGGAGCGGATGGCTACACCTTC; abundance: -; d_gene: -; v_gene: TRBV6-5; j_gene: TRBJ1-2
CDR3aa: CASSYYPGQGDNEQFF; CDR3nt: TGCGCCAGCAGTTATTATCCGGGACAGGGCGACAATGAGCAGTTCTTC; abundance: -; d_gene: TRBD1; v_gene: TRBV5-1; j_gene: TRBJ2-1
CDR3aa: CASSAQEGAEKLFF; CDR3nt: TGTGCCAGCAGCGCGCAAGAAGGGGCGGAAAAACTGTTTTTT; abundance: -; d_gene: -; v_gene: TRBV11-1; j_gene: TRBJ1-4
CDR3aa: CASSLRQGLVETQYF; CDR3nt: TGTGCCAGCAGCTTGAGGCAAGGGTTGGTTGAGACCCAGTACTTC; abundance: -; d_gene: -; v_gene: TRBV5-4; j_gene: TRBJ2-5
CDR3aa: CASRGVSNEKLFF; CDR3nt: TGTGCCAGCCGAGGGGTTTCTAATGAAAAACTGTTTTTT; abundance: -; d_gene: -; v_gene: TRBV27; j_gene: TRBJ1-4
CDR3aa: CASSPQPGSQETQYF; CDR3nt: TGTGCCAGCAGCCCACAACCGGGGAGCCAAGAGACCCAGTACTTC; abundance: -; d_gene: -; v_gene: TRBV11-2; j_gene: TRBJ2-5
CDR3aa: CAWSDTGTALGGNQPQHF; CDR3nt: TGTGCCTGGAGTGATACCGGGACAGCCCTTGGGGGCAATCAGCCCCAGCATTTT; abundance: -; d_gene: TRBD1; v_gene: TRBV30; j_gene: TRBJ1-5
CDR3aa: CASSLTSYNEQFF; CDR3nt: TGTGCCAGCAGTTTAACGTCCTACAATGAGCAGTTCTTC; abundance: -; d_gene: -; v_gene: TRBV28; j_gene: TRBJ2-1
CDR3aa: CASGLAGVGGEQFF; CDR3nt: TGTGCTAGTGGTTTAGCGGGAGTTGGGGGTGAGCAGTTCTTC; abundance: -; d_gene: TRBD2; v_gene: TRBV12-5; j_gene: TRBJ2-1
CDR3aa: CASSEAYRGPYGYTF; CDR3nt: TGTGCCAGCAGTGAAGCCTACAGGGGGCCGTATGGCTACACCTTC; abundance: -; d_gene: TRBD1; v_gene: TRBV6-1; j_gene: TRBJ1-2
CDR3aa: CASSLDGALQTQYF; CDR3nt: TGTGCCAGCAGCTTGGACGGAGCTTTACAGACCCAGTACTTC; abundance: few; d_gene: -; v_gene: TRBV5-4; j_gene: TRBJ2-5
CDR3aa: CASRGRRSTGNQPQHF; CDR3nt: TGTGCCAGCAGGGGACGGCGCTCAACAGGCAATCAGCCCCAGCATTTT; abundance: -; d_gene: -; v_gene: TRBV28; j_gene: TRBJ1-5
CDR3aa: CASSISSGRTDTQYF; CDR3nt: TGTGCCAGTAGTATTAGTAGCGGGAGGACAGATACGCAGTATTTT; abundance: few; d_gene: TRBD2; v_gene: TRBV19; j_gene: TRBJ2-3
CDR3aa: CASRVTRSEQFF; CDR3nt: TGTGCCAGCAGGGTAACTAGAAGTGAGCAGTTCTTC; abundance: many; d_gene: -; v_gene: TRBV2; j_gene: TRBJ2-1
CDR3aa: CASSLDSPGGRKLFF; CDR3nt: TGTGCCAGCAGCTTAGACAGCCCAGGGGGTCGAAAACTGTTTTTT; abundance: -; d_gene: TRBD1; v_gene: TRBV7-2; j_gene: TRBJ1-4
CDR3aa: CASSTTRNIQYF; CDR3nt: TGTGCCAGCAGTACCACTAGGAACATTCAGTACTTC; abundance: -; d_gene: -; v_gene: TRBV2; j_gene: TRBJ2-4
CDR3aa: CASTQGVNTEAFF; CDR3nt: TGTGCCAGCACCCAGGGAGTGAACACTGAAGCTTTCTTT; abundance: -; d_gene: -; v_gene: TRBV25-1; j_gene: TRBJ1-1
CDR3aa: CSGGTSGKPQYF; CDR3nt: TGCAGCGGTGGGACTAGCGGGAAGCCCCAGTACTTC; abundance: -; d_gene: TRBD2; v_gene: TRBV29-1; j_gene: TRBJ2-5
CDR3aa: CASSELNSYSGNTIYF; CDR3nt: TGTGCCAGCAGTGAATTGAACAGCTACTCTGGAAACACCATATATTTT; abundance: few; d_gene: -; v_gene: TRBV2; j_gene: TRBJ1-3
CDR3aa: CSAWGRGEETQYF; CDR3nt: TGCAGCGCGTGGGGGAGGGGGGAAGAGACCCAGTACTTC; abundance: few; d_gene: -; v_gene: TRBV29-1; j_gene: TRBJ2-5
CDR3aa: CASSLEQGIPPQHF; CDR3nt: TGCGCCAGCAGCTTGGAGCAGGGAATCCCGCCCCAGCATTTT; abundance: many; d_gene: -; v_gene: TRBV5-1; j_gene: TRBJ1-5
CDR3aa: CASSPIRLAGGTGNEQFF; CDR3nt: TGTGCCAGCAGTCCTATCCGGCTAGCGGGAGGTACAGGGAATGAGCAGTTCTTC; abundance: -; d_gene: TRBD2; v_gene: TRBV2; j_gene: TRBJ2-1
CDR3aa: CASSFQEERDYEQYF; CDR3nt: TGTGCCAGCAGCTTCCAGGAAGAGCGGGACTACGAGCAGTACTTC; abundance: -; d_gene: TRBD2; v_gene: TRBV5-8; j_gene: TRBJ2-7
CDR3aa: CASSPTGGEIGSGNTIYF; CDR3nt: TGTGCCAGCTCACCTACAGGGGGTGAGATCGGGTCTGGAAACACCATATATTTT; abundance: -; d_gene: TRBD1; v_gene: TRBV18; j_gene: TRBJ1-3
CDR3aa: CASSLQTGEAFF; CDR3nt: TGTGCCAGCAGTTTACAGACAGGTGAAGCTTTCTTT; abundance: medium-sized; d_gene: -; v_gene: TRBV28; j_gene: TRBJ1-1
CDR3aa: CASREKILGWSGYTF; CDR3nt: TGTGCCAGCAGAGAAAAAATTTTGGGCTGGAGTGGCTACACCTTC; abundance: -; d_gene: -; v_gene: TRBV6-1; j_gene: TRBJ1-2
CDR3aa: CASSPGGSGNTIYF; CDR3nt: TGTGCCAGCAGCCCAGGGGGATCTGGAAACACCATATATTTT; abundance: once; d_gene: TRBD1; v_gene: TRBV11-2; j_gene: TRBJ1-3
CDR3aa: CASSVSTANYGYTF; CDR3nt: TGTGCCAGCAGCGTATCGACAGCGAACTATGGCTACACCTTC; abundance: -; d_gene: -; v_gene: TRBV11-1; j_gene: TRBJ1-2
CDR3aa: CASSRTGDTEAFF; CDR3nt: TGTGCCAGCAGCCGAACAGGGGACACTGAAGCTTTCTTT; abundance: -; d_gene: TRBD1; v_gene: TRBV7-3; j_gene: TRBJ1-1
CDR3aa: CASSRGLAGTNTGELFF; CDR3nt: TGCGCCAGCAGCCGTGGACTAGCGGGGACAAACACCGGGGAGCTGTTTTTT; abundance: -; d_gene: TRBD2; v_gene: TRBV4-1; j_gene: TRBJ2-2
CDR3aa: CASSESGLGANVLTF; CDR3nt: TGCGCCAGCAGTGAGTCGGGACTAGGGGCCAACGTCCTGACTTTC; abundance: -; d_gene: TRBD2; v_gene: TRBV10-2; j_gene: TRBJ2-6
CDR3aa: CASSSGGRGYTF; CDR3nt: TGTGCCAGTAGTAGCGGGGGACGCGGCTACACCTTC; abundance: few; d_gene: -; v_gene: TRBV19; j_gene: TRBJ1-2
CDR3aa: CASSLVRVDEQYF; CDR3nt: TGTGCCAGCAGTTTGGTTCGAGTGGACGAGCAGTACTTC; abundance: -; d_gene: -; v_gene: TRBV28; j_gene: TRBJ2-7
CDR3aa: CASSASNQPQHF; CDR3nt: TGTGCCAGCAGTGCTAGCAATCAGCCCCAGCATTTT; abundance: -; d_gene: -; v_gene: TRBV2; j_gene: TRBJ1-5
CDR3aa: CASSATDTQYF; CDR3nt: TGCGCCAGCAGCGCCACAGATACGCAGTATTTT; abundance: few; d_gene: -; v_gene: TRBV5-1; j_gene: TRBJ2-3
CDR3aa: CASSDRITGELFF; CDR3nt: TGTGCCAGCAGTGACCGAATCACCGGGGAGCTGTTTTTT; abundance: -; d_gene: -; v_gene: TRBV2; j_gene: TRBJ2-2
CDR3aa: CASSPEPGRLNTEAFF; CDR3nt: TGTGCCAGCAGCCCTGAACCGGGGCGACTGAACACTGAAGCTTTCTTT; abundance: -; d_gene: -; v_gene: TRBV5-4; j_gene: TRBJ1-1
CDR3aa: CASSQDHTGLAITGELFF; CDR3nt: TGTGCCAGCAGCCAAGACCATACGGGACTAGCGATCACCGGGGAGCTGTTTTTT; abundance: -; d_gene: TRBD2; v_gene: TRBV14; j_gene: TRBJ2-2
CDR3aa: CASSLVQGDVGEQFF; CDR3nt: TGCGCCAGCAGCTTGGTACAGGGGGATGTTGGCGAGCAGTTCTTC; abundance: few; d_gene: TRBD1; v_gene: TRBV5-1; j_gene: TRBJ2-1
CDR3aa: CASSRGTGYGYTF; CDR3nt: TGTGCCAGCAGTCGGGGGACAGGATATGGCTACACCTTC; abundance: -; d_gene: TRBD1; v_gene: TRBV25-1; j_gene: TRBJ1-2
CDR3aa: CASSSLGQGGTTQYF; CDR3nt: TGTGCCAGCAGCTCCCTCGGACAGGGAGGTACGACCCAGTACTTC; abundance: -; d_gene: TRBD1; v_gene: TRBV7-6; j_gene: TRBJ2-5
CDR3aa: CASSIIGELFF; CDR3nt: TGTGCCAGTAGTATTATCGGGGAGCTGTTTTTT; abundance: once; d_gene: -; v_gene: TRBV19; j_gene: TRBJ2-2
CDR3aa: CASSMKSAGEDTQYF; CDR3nt: TGTGCCAGTAGTATGAAGTCGGCAGGGGAAGATACGCAGTATTTT; abundance: few; d_gene: -; v_gene: TRBV19; j_gene: TRBJ2-3
CDR3aa: CSARLVGEQFF; CDR3nt: TGCAGTGCGCGACTAGTTGGTGAGCAGTTCTTC; abundance: -; d_gene: -; v_gene: TRBV20-1; j_gene: TRBJ2-1
CDR3aa: CASSPDRVKEKLFF; CDR3nt: TGTGCCAGCAGCCCCGACAGGGTCAAAGAAAAACTGTTTTTT; abundance: -; d_gene: TRBD1; v_gene: TRBV2; j_gene: TRBJ1-4
CDR3aa: CASSREVTDTQYF; CDR3nt: TGTGCCAGCAGCCGGGAGGTCACAGATACGCAGTATTTT; abundance: -; d_gene: -; v_gene: TRBV4-2; j_gene: TRBJ2-3
CDR3aa: CSVERTTGELFF; CDR3nt: TGCAGCGTTGAAAGGACCACCGGGGAGCTGTTTTTT; abundance: many; d_gene: -; v_gene: TRBV29-1; j_gene: TRBJ2-2
CDR3aa: CASSDSTGLNTEAFF; CDR3nt: TGTGCCAGCTCGGACTCGACAGGGTTGAACACTGAAGCTTTCTTT; abundance: -; d_gene: TRBD1; v_gene: TRBV18; j_gene: TRBJ1-1
CDR3aa: CASSGGLSKQFF; CDR3nt: TGTGCCAGCAGCGGGGGCCTTAGTAAGCAGTTCTTC; abundance: -; d_gene: -; v_gene: TRBV28; j_gene: TRBJ2-1
CDR3aa: CASSQGDSQDVSRAFF; CDR3nt: TGTGCCAGCAGCCAAGGCGACAGCCAAGACGTTTCGAGAGCTTTCTTT; abundance: few; d_gene: -; v_gene: TRBV4-2; j_gene: TRBJ1-1
CDR3aa: CATGTASTFHTEAFF; CDR3nt: TGTGCCACGGGGACAGCGTCCACATTCCACACTGAAGCTTTCTTT; abundance: -; d_gene: TRBD1; v_gene: TRBV28; j_gene: TRBJ1-1
CDR3aa: CASSYTDGISGNTIYF; CDR3nt: TGTGCCAGCAGTTACACGGACGGGATCTCTGGAAACACCATATATTTT; abundance: -; d_gene: -; v_gene: TRBV6-6; j_gene: TRBJ1-3